The 25 T cell receptor beta chains in this list originate from one sample, sequenced in a study of blood T cell repertoires in COVID-19. Sequencing used immunoSEQ multiplex PCR; TCRdb keeps in-frame clones, though not all of them. The table shows some 94,000 clones, with 55% to 80% occurring only once. Sequenced sample: peripheral blood. The receptors here all came from a woman between 55 and 75 years old in a cohort sampled during active or convalescent COVID-19.

The chain links TRBV15 to TRBJ1-3; a possible D gene is TRBD1 (5 bases). CDR1 and CDR2 (germline): LNHNV, YYDKDF (reference sequence). V lost 6 bases to trimming and J lost 0 bases, with 15 bases between them. CDR3 size: 16 residues. The DNA for the CDR3 is TGTGCCACCAGTTCCGACAGCTTGGTCTCTGGAAACACCATATATTTT. It yields the protein CATSSDSLVSGNTIYF.

J is TRBJ1-1 and V is TRBV29-1; weak D call: TRBD1 (6 bases). CDR3 length: 13 amino acids. Germline V gene data show CDR1 as SQVTM and CDR2 as ANQGSEA. Trimming stripped 3 bases from V and 1 base from J, with 9 bases between. The DNA of the CDR3 is TGCAGCGTTGAGTACAGGGAGAACACTGAAGCTTTCTTT. Amino acid sequence: CSVEYRENTEAFF.

The chain recombines TRBV6-5 with TRBJ1-6; D perhaps matches TRBD1 (6 bases). The germline V gene has CDR1 MNHEY and CDR2 SVGAGI. This CDR3 is built from 14 residues. V was shortened by 8 bases and J by 10 bases, with 18 bases between the two germline ends. The CDR3 sequence: CASGGAREYSPLHF. The DNA for the CDR3 is TGTGCCAGCGGGGGGGCGCGGGAATACTCACCCCTCCACTTT.

The gene calls are TRBV7-3 and TRBJ2-3; TRBD1 agrees at 7 bases. V lost 0 bases, J lost 6 bases, and 6 bases stayed unmatched. There are 15 residues in the CDR3. Germline loops: CDR1 SGHTA, CDR2 FQGTGA. CDR3 nucleotide sequence: TGTGCCAGCAGCTTAACGGGGACAGCCCCCGATACGCAGTATTTT. It specifies CASSLTGTAPDTQYF.

This clone appeared a few times. The chain joins TRBV27 to TRBJ2-7, with TRBD2 as a possible D gene (6 bases). Germline values: CDR1 MNHEY, CDR2 SMNVEV (reference sequence). V gave up 3 bases and J gave up 3 bases, with 18 bases separating them. The CDR3 length is 16 residues. CDR3 amino acids: CASSFSPGVHFYEQYF. The CDR3 DNA follows: TGTGCCAGCAGTTTCTCCCCGGGGGTGCATTTCTACGAGCAGTACTTC.

The chain combines TRBV27 with TRBJ1-5; no reliable D call. From germline, CDR1 is MNHEY and CDR2 SMNVEV (reference sequence). V dropped 2 bases and J dropped 6 bases, with 14 bases sitting between them. CDR3 length: 15 amino acids. As DNA, the CDR3 is TGTGCCAGCAGTTTAAAAGCCTCCGGCGGTCAGCCCCAGCATTTT. Its protein is CASSLKASGGQPQHF.

V is TRBV4-2 and J is TRBJ2-3, with TRBD2 identical over 9 bases. Germline lookup yields CDR1 LGHNA and CDR2 YNFKEQ. The V gene end was trimmed by 1 base and the J gene end by 2 bases; junction bases not matched to a gene: 13. The CDR3 loop spans 19 amino acids. DNA of the CDR3: TGTGCCAGCAGCCAAGTGGCTAGCGGGACACAAATTACCACAGATACGCAGTATTTT. Encoded protein: CASSQVASGTQITTDTQYF.

The gene calls are TRBV10-2 and TRBJ1-2; a weak D match, TRBD1 (5 bases). Trimming left V 6 bases short and J 4 bases short, with 9 bases between. There are 12 residues in the CDR3. Looked up from germline, CDR1 is WSHSY and CDR2 is SAAADI. As DNA, the CDR3 is TGCGCCAGCAGAGACAGCACCTATGGCTACACCTTC. Translated: CASRDSTYGYTF.

The CDR3 DNA is TGTGCCAGCAGTAGCGGGCACCAAGAGACCCAGTACTTC. It yields the protein CASSSGHQETQYF. The chain combines TRBV6-2 or TRBV6-3 with TRBJ2-5; tentative D call: TRBD2 (6 bases). The CDR3 sequence is 13 residues long. Between the trimmed V and J ends, which lost 5 bases and 0 bases, there was a span of 7 bases. From germline, CDR1 is MNHEY and CDR2 SVGEGT.

This CDR3 reads CATSRGQGTYEQYF. The CDR3 coding sequence is TGTGCCACCAGCCGGGGACAGGGGACCTACGAGCAGTACTTC. V is TRBV24-1 and J is TRBJ2-7; 10 nucleotides align to TRBD1. Germline V lookup: CDR1 KGHDR, CDR2 SFDVKD. Trimming removed 7 bases from V and 2 bases from J; junction bases left unmatched: 4. CDR3 length equals 14 residues.

Ten or more counts support this clone. CDR3 sequence: CASSLGSGGAGTGELFF. Here the CDR3 DNA reads TGCGCCAGCAGCTTGGGCAGCGGGGGGGCCGGCACCGGGGAGCTGTTTTTT. The chain has TRBV5-1 and TRBJ2-2, with 10 bases aligning to TRBD2. The germline V gene encodes CDR1 SGHRS and CDR2 YFSETQ. This CDR3 has 17 residues. With 0 bases clipped from V and 4 bases from J, the junction kept 6 bases outside the gene matches.

V gene TRBV6-5 combines with J gene TRBJ2-2, with D possibly TRBD2 on 6 matching bases. CDR1 and CDR2 from the germline V gene are MNHEY and SVGAGI. This CDR3 spans 12 amino acids. This CDR3 reads CAGGGWVGELFF. CDR3 coding DNA: TGTGCTGGTGGAGGGTGGGTCGGGGAGCTGTTTTTT.

This clone showed up just once. This rearrangement joins TRBV10-2 to TRBJ2-6; D gene uncertain. Trimming took off 5 bases at V and 0 bases at J, with 11 bases between the two ends. CDR3 length: 16 residues. Per the germline V gene, CDR1 is WSHSY and CDR2 is SAAADI. The CDR3 DNA sequence: TGCGCCAGCAGTCCGGTTCTCTACTCTGGGGCCAACGTCCTGACTTTC. Amino acid sequence: CASSPVLYSGANVLTF.

The chain is built from TRBV11-3 and TRBJ2-1, with D possibly matching TRBD2 (6 bases). CDR3 size: 17 residues. Germline V CDR1 and CDR2: SGHNT, YENEEA. Trimming took off 5 bases at V and 4 bases at J, with 21 bases between the two ends. The CDR3 spells CASSPGGSAPQYNEQFF. CDR3 bases: TGTGCCAGCAGCCCAGGAGGGTCCGCACCGCAGTACAATGAGCAGTTCTTC.

A few counts support this clone. This sequence joins TRBV30 and TRBJ2-7; TRBD2 matches at 8 bases. This CDR3 region has 16 residues. Germline CDR1 is GTSNPN and CDR2 is SVGIG (reference sequence). Trimming at V came to 0 bases and at J to 0 bases, leaving 7 bases not matched to a gene. CDR3 sequence: CAWSVRGSGVSYEQYF. CDR3 bases: TGTGCCTGGAGTGTACGGGGTAGCGGGGTCTCCTACGAGCAGTACTTC.

The rearrangement joins TRBV11-2 to TRBJ2-3; 10 nucleotides line up with TRBD2. CDR1 is SGHAT and CDR2 is FQNNGV in the germline V gene. After removal of 1 base from V and 1 base from J, the junction contained 2 bases not matched to a gene. CDR3 size: 16 residues. Here the CDR3 reads CASSLALAGGTDTQYF. The CDR3 region has the DNA TGTGCCAGCAGCTTAGCCCTAGCGGGGGGCACAGATACGCAGTATTTT. Together with reference TRBV11-2 and TRBJ2-3, the CDR3 gives the full variable domain: EAGVAQSPRYKIIEKRQSVAFWCNPISGHATLYWYQQILGQGPKLLIQFQNNGVVDDSQLPKDRFSAERLKGVDSTLKIQPAKLEDSAVYLCASSLALAGGTDTQYFGPGTRLTVL.

With respect to this clone: Other DNA sequences from this sample encode an identical CDR3 as well. This chain links TRBV30 with TRBJ1-1, with TRBD1 matching over 8 bases. V gave up 4 bases and J gave up 1 base; unmatched junction bases: 5. Germline V CDR1 and CDR2: GTSNPN, SVGIG (reference sequence). The CDR3 is 14 residues long. DNA of the CDR3: TGTGCCTGGAAAACCGGGACAGGGAACACTGAAGCTTTCTTT. This codes for CAWKTGTGNTEAFF.

The rearrangement joins TRBV18 to TRBJ2-7; 7 nucleotides align to TRBD1. Germline V gene lookup returns CDR1 KGHSH and CDR2 LQKENI. The CDR3 consists of 16 residues. The ends lost 3 bases at V and 0 bases at J; junction bases unmatched: 8. The CDR3 is CASSPDDRVSSYEQYF. The CDR3 DNA is TGTGCCAGCTCACCGGACGACAGGGTCAGCTCCTACGAGCAGTACTTC.

The J gene is TRBJ2-3, the V gene TRBV3-1 (or the pseudogene TRBV3-2); TRBD2 matches at 7 bases. With 0 bases clipped from V and 4 bases from J, the junction kept 4 bases outside the gene matches. The CDR3 has 15 amino acids. CDR1 is LGHDT and CDR2 is YNNKEL in the germline V gene (reference sequence). The CDR3 protein is CASSQEKRGADTQYF. In DNA form, the CDR3 reads TGTGCCAGCAGCCAAGAAAAGCGGGGAGCAGATACGCAGTATTTT.

For this clone: Sequence at one end of the junction differs from germline and may be a read error. The V gene is TRBV9, the J gene TRBJ1-4, with D possibly being TRBD1 (5 bases). The CDR3 is 15 residues long. CDR1 is SGDLS and CDR2 is YYNGEE in the germline V gene. In DNA form, the CDR3 reads TGTGTCAGCAGCGTTGGGGGGTTCGGTAATGAAAAACTGTTTTTT. Protein sequence: CVSSVGGFGNEKLFF.

The V and J genes are TRBV25-1 and TRBJ2-3; TRBD1 agrees at 9 bases. The CDR3 sequence is 15 residues long. V lost 2 bases, J lost 4 bases, and 4 bases stayed unmatched. The V gene's germline CDR1 is MGHDK and CDR2 SYGVNS. The CDR3, as DNA: TGTGCCAGCAGTGAAGGGACAGGGTCGGCAGATACGCAGTATTTT. It yields the protein CASSEGTGSADTQYF.

The chain joins TRBV27 to TRBJ1-2; D is ambiguous. Trimming pared 2 bases from V and 6 bases from J, leaving 10 bases between. This CDR3 is 13 amino acids long. CDR1 and CDR2 (germline): MNHEY, SMNVEV (reference sequence). CDR3 sequence (DNA): TGTGCCAGCAGTTTAGGGTGGGCCGATGGCTACACCTTC. It encodes CASSLGWADGYTF.

The rearrangement links TRBV4-3 to TRBJ1-5, with D unresolved. The CDR3 has 16 amino acids. V shed 1 base and J shed 0 bases, with 10 bases lying between them. Germline V gene data show CDR1 as LGHNA and CDR2 as YSLEER. The CDR3 DNA follows: TGCGCCAGCAGCCAAGTTTGGACTTATAGCAATCAGCCCCAGCATTTT. Its translation: CASSQVWTYSNQPQHF.

The chain couples TRBV7-2 to TRBJ2-7; 9 positions agree with TRBD1. Germline V gives CDR1 SGHTA, CDR2 FQGNSA. The CDR3 has 16 amino acids. V lost 4 bases, J lost 4 bases, and 11 bases stayed unmatched. CDR3 coding DNA: TGTGCCAGCAGCTCACCGGGGTCGGACAGGGGTTACGAGCAGTACTTC. Translated: CASSSPGSDRGYEQYF.

The rearrangement joins TRBV7-2 to TRBJ1-5; no clear D. Between the trimmed V and J ends, which lost 3 bases and 0 bases, there was a span of 6 bases. The CDR3 runs 14 residues. Germline V gene data show CDR1 as SGHTA and CDR2 as FQGNSA. CDR3 sequence reads: CASSLQDSNQPQHF. DNA of the CDR3: TGTGCCAGCAGCTTGCAGGATAGCAATCAGCCCCAGCATTTT.